This TCR beta chain emerged from a study of identical twins listed by TCRdb under 2016. Context from the whole study: To test whether fetal clonotypes persist, the study used deep sequencing on TCR alpha and beta repertoires from monozygotic twins, unrelated adults of various ages, and cord blood. Replicate twin experiments were performed at different times using different library preparation protocols to rule out contamination. Broader findings and caveats from the paper: Invariant T cells such as MAIT and iNKT could partly confound zero-insertion analyses, though diverse VJ usage argued against this for most clonotypes. In monozygotic twins, recombination models systematically underestimated out-of-frame TCR alpha sharing, but the models matched the sharing seen between unrelated individuals. The excess sharing between twins in beta out-of-frame sequences was weaker because fewer shared sequences reduced the signal-to-noise ratio. Because the same donors could not be followed over many years, the conclusions relied on cross-sectional statistical analysis. Compared with coincidental sharing between unrelated individuals, out-of-frame TCR alpha sequences shared between twins had an excess of sequences with low generation probability. Abundant cord blood beta clonotypes had fewer insertions, young adult naive repertoires showed a similar but weaker trend, and memory repertoires showed no such trend.

This clonotype was observed at least ten times. Its antigen is currently not known. One base away there is no much larger clone; base qualities are not given. Every donor was a healthy Caucasian. Three pairs of female monozygotic twins, all aged about 18 to 29 years, were included in the twin cohort. Positive isolation kits from Invitrogen were used to isolate the CD4+ and CD8+ T cell populations. Receptor libraries were prepared by 5' RACE. Instrument on record: Illumina HiSeq 2000. Template switching added a universal primer binding site, and the final cDNA carried a unique molecular identifier that allowed TCR cDNA molecules to be counted accurately. Specific primers in the conserved constant-segment region were used to synthesize first-strand cDNA for TCR alpha and beta chains. Each cDNA library was double barcoded, with a SMART-Mk sample barcode plus Illumina barcodes, to control for contamination. TruSeq adapter sequences, together with Illumina sample barcodes, were added in two successive PCR steps. The TCR alpha and beta cDNA libraries were sequenced on the Illumina HiSeq platform using custom primers. Per the original workflow: MiGEC processed the raw reads to extract unique molecular identifiers, while MiXCR was used to determine the CDR3 positions. For each individual, recombination models were inferred using an EM algorithm with the repgenHMM and IGoR tools. Shared clonotypes were analyzed with the tcR package in R, and sharing was normalized by the product of cloneset sizes. Out-of-frame nonproductive sequences were analyzed to study raw recombination free of thymic and clonal selection effects. Clones were called with MiXCR by TCRdb after fastp trimmed the public reads at Q25, and only in-frame beta chains were retained. Every distinct CDR3 protein forms one entry, paired with its most common genes and DNA. TCRdb's processing, not the authors' own work, is the source of the V and J calls. Here the sample has around 510,000 distinct CDR3 sequences; approximately 15% occur a single time. More than 0.8% of the sample comes from the top ten.

V is shortened by 7 bases, J by 3 bases, and the region joining them spans 10 bases. CDR1 and CDR2 are read off the germline V gene as SQVTM and ANQGSEA. The CDR3 sequence holds 12 residues, the cysteine and phenylalanine included. The retained sequence is limited to the CDR3, 36 bases, with the frame set at the first base. This sample was also put to use in a study of yellow fever vaccine responses in identical twins. The other study reports the following: The T cell response to vaccination in identical twins was reported by the authors to appear partly convergent and partly personalized. In the study, vaccine-responding T cell clones were precisely tracked in identical twins.

The origin of this receptor is a woman younger than 30 in good health. The V and J segments used are TRBV29-1 and TRBJ1-5; D gene: possibly TRBD1, on 6 matching bases. Sample: CD4+ T cells sorted from blood. The CDR3 in this case is CSAGGLNQPQHF. The bases read TGCAGCGCTGGGGGGCTCAATCAGCCCCAGCATTTT.